These T cell receptor beta chains were read from a single sample in a study of immune evolution from preneoplasia to lung adenocarcinoma. TCRdb's copy holds only in-frame clones and misses some; the assay was immunoSEQ multiplex PCR. Of tens of thousands of clones listed, approximately 79% are singletons. Source material: FFPE invasive lung adenocarcinoma tissue. Source of these receptors: a person aged 55-75 years with lung adenocarcinoma. Both conserved end residues are part of each CDR3. The D gene is left open where the match is weak. Only some rows state a clone size, as once, few, many or a class for expanded clones.

TRBJ2-3 | 10 | - | - | TRBV20-1 | CSASTDTQYF | TGCAGTGCTAGCACAGATACGCAGTATTTT
TRBJ2-7 | 17 | - | TRBD2 | TRBV14 | CASSQDRARLAGYEQYF | TGTGCCAGCAGCCAAGATCGGGCGAGACTAGCGGGATACGAGCAGTACTTC
TRBJ2-5 | 15 | - | TRBD2 | TRBV18 | CASSPLTSGEETQYF | TGTGCCAGCTCACCGCTGACTAGCGGGGAGGAGACCCAGTACTTC
TRBJ2-5 | 14 | - | - | TRBV28 | CASRGAGTQETQYF | TGTGCCAGCCGGGGGGCGGGCACCCAAGAGACCCAGTACTTC
TRBJ1-4 | 16 | - | - | TRBV12-5 | CASGTSQFATNEKLFF | TGTGCTAGTGGTACGTCCCAATTTGCAACTAATGAAAAACTGTTTTTT
TRBJ1-1 | 14 | - | - | TRBV7-9 | CASSLAGLETEAFF | TGTGCCAGCAGCTTAGCAGGGTTGGAGACTGAAGCTTTCTTT
TRBJ1-1 | 13 | - | TRBD1 | TRBV29-1 | CSALGQGETEAFF | TGCAGCGCCTTGGGACAGGGTGAAACTGAAGCTTTCTTT
TRBJ2-7 | 14 | few | - | TRBV11-3 | CASSLGGHLYEQYF | TGTGCCAGCAGCTTAGGGGGACACCTCTACGAGCAGTACTTC
TRBJ2-1 | 16 | - | TRBD2 | TRBV6-4 | CASNKTSGSCENEQFF | TGTGCCAGCAATAAGACTAGCGGGTCTTGTGAGAATGAGCAGTTCTTC
TRBJ2-3 | 15 | - | TRBD2 | TRBV5-1 | CASSSAGLTGDTQYF | TGCGCCAGCAGCTCAGCGGGGCTGACGGGAGATACGCAGTATTTT
TRBJ1-2 | 13 | - | - | TRBV6-1 | CASSEATGYGYTF | TGTGCCAGCAGTGAAGCCACAGGGTATGGCTACACCTTC
TRBJ1-2 | 15 | once | - | TRBV11-2 | CASSLYGGGTYGYTF | TGTGCCAGCAGCTTATATGGGGGCGGTACCTATGGCTACACCTTC
TRBJ2-1 | 12 | - | - | TRBV2 | CASSEQAEKPFF | TGTGCCAGCAGTGAACAGGCTGAGAAGCCGTTCTTC
TRBJ1-5 | 14 | - | - | TRBV6-1 | CASSVGVSNQPQHF | TGTGCCAGCAGTGTGGGGGTTAGCAATCAGCCCCAGCATTTT
TRBJ1-5 | 14 | - | - | TRBV18 | CASSPMAGNQPQHF | TGTGCCAGCTCACCGATGGCGGGCAATCAGCCCCAGCATTTT
TRBJ1-2 | 15 | - | - | TRBV18 | CASSPVGSNNYGYTF | TGTGCCAGCTCACCTGTTGGCAGTAATAACTATGGCTACACCTTC
TRBJ2-3 | 16 | - | TRBD2 | TRBV7-9 | CASSSGLAPSTDTQYF | TGTGCCAGCAGCTCGGGACTAGCCCCCAGCACAGATACGCAGTATTTT
TRBJ1-3 | 17 | - | TRBD1 | TRBV11-3 | CASSSSLRGFSGNTIYF | TGTGCCAGCAGCTCGTCTCTCAGGGGGTTCTCTGGAAACACCATATATTTT
TRBJ2-7 | 13 | - | - | TRBV18 | CASSSGRSYEQYF | TGTGCCAGCTCATCCGGACGGTCCTACGAGCAGTACTTC
TRBJ2-6 | 17 | - | - | TRBV18 | CASSRAPVSSGANVLTF | TGTGCCAGCTCACGCGCTCCCGTCAGCTCTGGGGCCAACGTCCTGACTTTC
TRBJ2-7 | 15 | - | - | TRBV7-9 | CASSLAPGHLYEQYF | TGTGCCAGCAGCTTAGCCCCTGGGCATCTCTACGAGCAGTACTTC
TRBJ2-7 | 13 | - | - | TRBV5-5 | CASSPGSLYEQYF | TGTGCCAGCAGCCCAGGATCCCTCTACGAGCAGTACTTC
TRBJ1-5 | 14 | - | - | TRBV28 | CASRQTHRFQPQHF | TGTGCCAGCCGCCAAACTCACAGGTTTCAGCCCCAGCATTTT
TRBJ2-2 | 15 | - | - | TRBV19 | CASRAGQTNTGELFF | TGTGCCAGTAGAGCGGGACAGACCAACACCGGGGAGCTGTTTTTT
TRBJ2-5 | 14 | - | TRBD2 | TRBV10-1 | CASSASGRRETQYF | TGCGCCAGCAGTGCGAGCGGGAGGCGGGAGACCCAGTACTTC
TRBJ1-2 | 13 | - | - | TRBV14 | CASSQARHYGYTF | TGTGCCAGCAGCCAGGCCAGGCACTATGGCTACACCTTC
TRBJ1-5 | 14 | - | - | TRBV28 | CASSSDRWNQPQHF | TGTGCCAGCAGTTCCGACAGGTGGAATCAGCCCCAGCATTTT
TRBJ1-5 | 15 | - | - | TRBV7-2 | CASSFSGSGNQPQHF | TGTGCCAGCAGCTTTTCAGGATCCGGCAATCAGCCCCAGCATTTT
TRBJ1-5 | 15 | - | TRBD1 | TRBV5-5 | CASSYAGQKNQPQHF | TGTGCCAGCAGTTACGCGGGACAGAAAAATCAGCCCCAGCATTTT
TRBJ1-1 | 11 | - | - | TRBV27 | CASMRFTEAFF | TGTGCCAGCATGAGGTTCACTGAAGCTTTCTTT
TRBJ2-2 | 14 | - | - | TRBV5-1 | CASKRRENTGELFF | TGCGCCAGCAAAAGAAGGGAGAACACCGGGGAGCTGTTTTTT
TRBJ2-1 | 12 | - | - | TRBV28 | CASSSSGKEQFF | TGTGCCAGCAGTTCTTCAGGAAAAGAGCAGTTCTTC
TRBJ2-1 | 13 | once | TRBD1 | TRBV5-4 | CASRRDRAREQFF | TGTGCCAGCAGACGGGACAGGGCACGAGAGCAGTTCTTC
TRBJ2-7 | 15 | medium-sized | - | TRBV28 | CASSLQEGGWVEQYF | TGTGCCAGCAGTTTACAGGAAGGAGGGTGGGTCGAGCAGTACTTC
TRBJ2-2 | 17 | - | - | TRBV11-2 | CASSLRQRLEGTGELFF | TGTGCCAGCAGCTTAAGGCAGCGACTAGAGGGCACCGGGGAGCTGTTTTTT
TRBJ1-2 | 14 | - | - | TRBV15 | CATSRDGRYYGYTF | TGTGCCACCAGCAGAGATGGCCGGTACTATGGCTACACCTTC
TRBJ2-6 | 14 | - | - | TRBV25-1 | CASRTNSGANVLTF | TGTGCCAGCAGAACTAACTCTGGGGCCAACGTCCTGACTTTC
TRBJ1-4 | 15 | - | - | TRBV6-5 | CASSLMGESGEKLFF | TGTGCCAGCAGTCTGATGGGGGAGTCGGGGGAAAAACTGTTTTTT